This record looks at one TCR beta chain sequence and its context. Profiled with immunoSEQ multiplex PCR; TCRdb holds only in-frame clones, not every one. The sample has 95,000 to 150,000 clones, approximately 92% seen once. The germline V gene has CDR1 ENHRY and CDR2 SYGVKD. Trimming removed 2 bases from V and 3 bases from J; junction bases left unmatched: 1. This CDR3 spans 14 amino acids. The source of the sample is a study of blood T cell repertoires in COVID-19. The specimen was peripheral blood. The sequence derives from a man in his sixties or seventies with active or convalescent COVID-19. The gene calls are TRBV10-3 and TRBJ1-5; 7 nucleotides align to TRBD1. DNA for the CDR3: TGTGCCATCAGTGAGACAGGGGACAATCAGCCCCAGCATTTT. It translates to CAISETGDNQPQHF.